This entry concerns a single TCR beta chain. Antigen: not known. This sample stems from a study of shared clonotypes between healthy human individuals. Study-level results: Clonotype sharing among donors, it was expected, would be affected by sequencing depth.

TCRdb keeps only in-frame clones here, not all; method: immunoSEQ multiplex PCR. The data contain 800,000 to 1,200,000 clones, approximately 80% of them singletons. The TCR was taken from a man younger than 30 in good health. Some clones in this sample may be carry-over from other donors' samples. Sequenced: memory CD4+ T cells from PBMCs. Specified subset: CD45RA-negative fraction.

In DNA, the CDR3 is TGTGCCAGCGGCGAGACAGCCCACTCCTACGAGCAGTACTTC. Translated: CASGETAHSYEQYF. The V call is TRBV6-6, the J call TRBJ2-7; D is possibly TRBD1 (5 bases). The V end was cut by 8 bases, the J end by 0 bases, with 14 bases between. The germline gives CDR1 MNHNY, CDR2 SVGAGI (reference sequence). The CDR3 runs 14 residues.